This record looks at one T cell receptor beta chain sequence and its context. The entry originates in a study of blood T cell repertoires in COVID-19. The germline V gene encodes CDR1 LGHDT and CDR2 YNNKEL (reference sequence). This CDR3 is 14 amino acids long. V lost 6 bases and J 10 bases, leaving 21 bases between the germline ends. Original methodology: From reference gene primer amplification, estimates of nucleated cell counts were derived. Here immunoSEQ multiplex PCR was the method, and the copy in TCRdb shows in-frame clones only, minus some. V, J and clone size derive from that table, while D and trimming were established from the DNA sequence. This sample has about 48,000 clones, with roughly four fifths found just once.

This clonotype was sampled from a man aged 35-49 years with acute or convalescent COVID-19. Sequenced sample: peripheral blood. The rearrangement uses TRBV3-1 (or the pseudogene TRBV3-2) and TRBJ1-1, with a tentative D call TRBD1 (5 bases). In DNA, the CDR3 is TGTGCCAGCAGTCCGACATGGAGGGGCTGGGTAGCTTTCTTT. Protein sequence: CASSPTWRGWVAFF.